This T cell receptor beta chain is drawn from a study of T cell responses to AZD1222 COVID-19 vaccine. The protocol was immunoSEQ multiplex PCR, while the TCRdb copy is restricted to in-frame clones and leaves out a portion. The table records about 150,000 clones, 70% to 90% of them present only once. In regard to this clone: Its cognate antigen is unknown.

General study results and limits: At 160-218 and 743-854, vaccine-associated CD4 TCRs were dominant, and they spanned spike.

The CDR3 sequence is 12 residues long. CDR1 is MNHEY and CDR2 is SVGEGT in the germline V gene. V lost 5 bases and J lost 4; bases outside the gene matches: 1. This TCR was recovered from an adult in good health. The sample consisted of peripheral blood, taken on day 0 of AZD1222 vaccination. V and J are TRBV6-2 or TRBV6-3 and TRBJ1-1, with TRBD1 identical over 7 bases. As DNA, the CDR3 is TGTGCCAGCAGTGCAGGGGGCACTGAAGCTTTCTTT. Translating it yields CASSAGGTEAFF.